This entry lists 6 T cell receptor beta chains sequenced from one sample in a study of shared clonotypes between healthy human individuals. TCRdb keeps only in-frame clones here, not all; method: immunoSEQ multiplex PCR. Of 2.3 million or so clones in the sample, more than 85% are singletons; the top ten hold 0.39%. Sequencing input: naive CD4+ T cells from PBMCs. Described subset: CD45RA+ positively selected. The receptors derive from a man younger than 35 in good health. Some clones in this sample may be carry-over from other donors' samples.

CDR3 sequence reads: CASSPSRPGGGNTIYF. The CDR3 DNA reads as TGTGCCAGCAGCCCGAGCCGTCCGGGAGGCGGAAACACCATATATTTT. The chain links TRBV7-2 to TRBJ1-3; D call uncertain. V was cut by 5 bases and J by 4 bases, with 18 bases left in between. The CDR3 is 16 residues long. Germline-derived CDR1 and CDR2 are SGHTA and FQGNSA.

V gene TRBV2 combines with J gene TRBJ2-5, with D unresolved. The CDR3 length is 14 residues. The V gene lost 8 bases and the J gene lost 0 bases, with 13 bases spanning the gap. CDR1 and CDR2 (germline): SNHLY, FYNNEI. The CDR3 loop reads CASCTETYQETQYF. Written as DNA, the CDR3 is TGTGCCAGCTGTACAGAGACGTACCAAGAGACCCAGTACTTC. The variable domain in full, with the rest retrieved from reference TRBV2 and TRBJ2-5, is EPEVTQTPSHQVTQMGQEVILRCVPISNHLYFYWYRQILGQKVEFLVSFYNNEISEKSEIFDDQFSVERPDGSNFTLKIRSTKLEDSAMYFCASCTETYQETQYFGPGTRLLVL.

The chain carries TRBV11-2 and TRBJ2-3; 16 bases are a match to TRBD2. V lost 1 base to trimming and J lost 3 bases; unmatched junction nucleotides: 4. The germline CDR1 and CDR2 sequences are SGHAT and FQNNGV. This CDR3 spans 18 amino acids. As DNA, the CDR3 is TGTGCCAGCAGCTTAGTGGGACTAGCGGGAGGGCGGACAGATACGCAGTATTTT. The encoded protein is CASSLVGLAGGRTDTQYF.

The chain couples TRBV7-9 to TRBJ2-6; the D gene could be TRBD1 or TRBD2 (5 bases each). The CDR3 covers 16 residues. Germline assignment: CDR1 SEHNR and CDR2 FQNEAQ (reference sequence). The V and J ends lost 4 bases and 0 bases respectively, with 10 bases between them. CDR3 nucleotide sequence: TGTGCCAGCAGCTATGGTGGGGGCTCTGGGGCCAACGTCCTGACTTTC. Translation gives CASSYGGGSGANVLTF.

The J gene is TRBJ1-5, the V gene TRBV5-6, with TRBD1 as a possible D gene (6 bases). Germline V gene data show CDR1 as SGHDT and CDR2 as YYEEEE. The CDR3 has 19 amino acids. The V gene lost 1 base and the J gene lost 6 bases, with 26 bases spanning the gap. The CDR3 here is CASSLWAQGSRGISQPQHF. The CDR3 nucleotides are TGTGCCAGCAGCTTGTGGGCACAGGGTAGCAGAGGTATAAGTCAGCCCCAGCATTTT.

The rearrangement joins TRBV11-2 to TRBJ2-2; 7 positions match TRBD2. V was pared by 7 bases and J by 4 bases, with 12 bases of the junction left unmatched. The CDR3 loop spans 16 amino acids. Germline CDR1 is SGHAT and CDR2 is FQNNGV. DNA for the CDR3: TGTGCCAGCATGGGGGGGAGCAGCGACTCCACCGGGGAGCTGTTTTTT. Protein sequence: CASMGGSSDSTGELFF.